Shown below are 16 T cell receptor beta chains from a single sample sequenced in a study of a mutant IDH1 vaccine in newly diagnosed glioma. Regarding time point: week 35, safety follow-up. The vaccine gave 300 ug of a 20-mer mutant IDH1 peptide subcutaneously per dose. Antigen specificity for these receptors is unknown. TCRdb's copy holds only in-frame clones and misses some; the assay was immunoSEQ multiplex PCR. The sample includes 35,000 to 45,000 clones, roughly 83% of them seen just once. Sequencing used PBMCs, obtained from a glioma patient whose treatment included an IDH1 peptide vaccine. Source of these receptors: a woman aged 50 to 65 with glioma.

To note about this clone: The junction differs from germline at one of its ends, possibly a read error. This chain joins TRBV5-1 and TRBJ2-7; D not resolved. The CDR3 consists of 14 residues. The germline V gene has CDR1 SGHRS and CDR2 YFSETQ. CDR3 amino acids: CASRLDPTSYEQYF. As DNA, the CDR3 is TGCGCCAGCAGATTGGACCCGACAAGCTACGAGCAGTACTTC.

This clone was seen once. This chain links TRBV9 with TRBJ2-3; 7 bases agree with TRBD2. There are 15 residues in the CDR3. The trim removed 4 bases at V and 6 bases at J, leaving 11 bases unmatched. CDR1 is SGDLS, CDR2 YYNGEE, per germline. CDR3: CASSLRLASSDTQYF. DNA for the CDR3: TGTGCCAGCAGCCTCAGACTAGCCTCGTCGGATACGCAGTATTTT. Full variable domain (outside the CDR3, taken from reference TRBV9 and TRBJ2-3): DSGVTQTPKHLITATGQRVTLRCSPRSGDLSVYWYQQSLDQGLQFLIQYYNGEERAKGNILERFSAQQFPDLHSELNLSSLELGDSALYFCASSLRLASSDTQYFGPGTRLTVL.

The chain uses TRBV7-9 and TRBJ2-3, with 8 bases identical to TRBD2. Per the germline V gene, CDR1 is SEHNR and CDR2 is FQNEAQ (reference sequence). This CDR3 comprises 15 residues. V shed 4 bases, J shed 3 bases, and the junction held 6 bases outside the gene matches. The CDR3 is CASSSAGGGTDTQYF. For the CDR3, the DNA is TGTGCCAGCAGCTCCGCCGGGGGGGGAACAGATACGCAGTATTTT.

The CDR3 here is CASSIMAGGYSNQPQHF. The CDR3, as DNA: TGTGCCAGTAGTATCATGGCAGGGGGTTATAGCAATCAGCCCCAGCATTTT. This chain links TRBV19 with TRBJ1-5; 7 bases match TRBD1. V was clipped by 3 bases and J by 0 bases; unmatched bases: 8. Germline V gives CDR1 LNHDA, CDR2 SQIVND (reference sequence). This CDR3 is 17 amino acids long.

The V and J genes are TRBV10-1 and TRBJ2-3; 7 positions match TRBD1. Germline V gene data show CDR1 as WNHNN and CDR2 as SYGVQD (reference sequence). This CDR3 contains 11 residues. After removal of 4 bases from V and 11 bases from J, the junction contained 3 bases not matched to a gene. Here the CDR3 reads CASSVDREQYF. CDR3 sequence (DNA): TGCGCCAGCAGTGTTGACAGGGAGCAGTATTTT.

V usage is TRBV28 and J usage is TRBJ1-4; D uncertain. Germline values: CDR1 MDHEN, CDR2 SYDVKM. V lost 6 bases, J lost 3 bases, and 14 bases lay in between. The CDR3 runs 15 residues. CDR3: CASSSLGYSNEKLFF. The CDR3 bases are TGTGCCAGCAGCTCCCTGGGGTATTCTAATGAAAAACTGTTTTTT.

The chain couples TRBV7-2 to TRBJ1-1; D might be TRBD1 (6 bases). Trimming left V 4 bases short and J 4 bases short, with 10 bases between. The germline V gene encodes CDR1 SGHTA and CDR2 FQGNSA. The CDR3 runs 13 residues. The chain's CDR3 is CASSSQGATEAFF. CDR3 sequence (DNA): TGTGCCAGCAGCTCACAGGGCGCCACTGAAGCTTTCTTT.

This chain links TRBV9 with TRBJ1-2; 7 nucleotides line up with TRBD1. J was trimmed by 7 bases and V by 3 bases; bases with no gene match: 9. The CDR3 has 14 amino acids. CDR1 and CDR2 from the germline V gene are SGDLS and YYNGEE. The CDR3 nucleotides read TGTGCCAGCAGCGACCACCGACAGGGCAGTGGCTACACCTTC. Its protein product is CASSDHRQGSGYTF.

The chain links TRBV23-1 to TRBJ1-2; possible D gene TRBD1, 5 bases. TRBV23-1 is assigned to the ORF class and has an uncertain function. The CDR3 extends over 12 amino acids. Trimming stripped 3 bases from V and 6 bases from J, with 8 bases between. CDR3 protein: CASSQADNGYTF. The CDR3 bases are TGCGCCAGCAGTCAGGCGGACAATGGCTACACCTTC.

This chain uses TRBV27 with TRBJ2-1; TRBD1 agrees at 7 bases. The CDR3 loop spans 13 amino acids. Unmatched junction bases numbered 8, after V lost 8 bases and J lost 7 bases. Germline-derived CDR1 and CDR2 are MNHEY and SMNVEV (reference sequence). This CDR3 is CASQQGIRNEQFF. The DNA for the CDR3 is TGTGCCAGCCAACAGGGGATTCGGAATGAGCAGTTCTTC.

The chain uses TRBV30 and TRBJ2-3; 8 bases map to TRBD1. This CDR3 contains 13 residues. The V gene end was trimmed by 2 bases and the J gene end by 4 bases; junction bases not matched to a gene: 2. Germline values: CDR1 GTSNPN, CDR2 SVGIG (reference sequence). The CDR3 nucleotides are TGTGCCTGGAGTTCAGGGGGCCCAGATACGCAGTATTTT. This translates into CAWSSGGPDTQYF. The whole variable domain, remainder taken from reference TRBV30 and TRBJ2-3, is SQTIHQWPATLVQPVGSPLSLECTVEGTSNPNLYWYRQAAGRGLQLLFYSVGIGQISSEVPQNLSASRPQDRQFILSSKKLLLSDSGFYLCAWSSGGPDTQYFGPGTRLTVL.

The chain has TRBV9 and TRBJ1-2, with D hard to call. Germline CDR1 is SGDLS and CDR2 is YYNGEE. The CDR3 loop spans 15 amino acids. V was clipped by 6 bases and J by 7 bases, with 22 bases between them. The CDR3 protein is CASNLIPGSGSGYTF. Here the CDR3 DNA reads TGTGCCAGCAACCTAATTCCCGGGAGTGGGAGTGGCTACACCTTC. The full variable domain, with the rest looked up from reference TRBV9 and TRBJ1-2, is DSGVTQTPKHLITATGQRVTLRCSPRSGDLSVYWYQQSLDQGLQFLIQYYNGEERAKGNILERFSAQQFPDLHSELNLSSLELGDSALYFCASNLIPGSGSGYTFGSGTRLTVV.

The chain combines TRBV27 with TRBJ1-1; D is unresolved. The V end was cut by 0 bases, the J end by 7 bases, with 6 bases between. Germline V gene lookup returns CDR1 MNHEY and CDR2 SMNVEV (reference sequence). This CDR3 is built from 12 residues. CDR3 nucleotides: TGTGCCAGCAGTTTATCGTCAGGTGAAGCTTTCTTT. This sequence encodes CASSLSSGEAFF.

The CDR3, as DNA: TGTGCCAGCAGCGCAACCGGGACCGGGGAGCTGTTTTTT. This sequence encodes CASSATGTGELFF. V is TRBV9 and J is TRBJ2-2, with D hard to call. The CDR3 is 13 residues long. V was trimmed by 3 bases and J by 5 bases, leaving 8 bases between them. In germline, CDR1 is SGDLS, CDR2 YYNGEE. The variable domain in full, completed from reference TRBV9 and TRBJ2-2, reads DSGVTQTPKHLITATGQRVTLRCSPRSGDLSVYWYQQSLDQGLQFLIQYYNGEERAKGNILERFSAQQFPDLHSELNLSSLELGDSALYFCASSATGTGELFFGEGSRLTVL.

J is TRBJ2-2 and V is TRBV13; D may be TRBD2 (6 bases). Germline V gene data show CDR1 as PRHDT and CDR2 as FYEKMQ (reference sequence). The V end lost 5 bases, the J end lost 2 bases, and 15 bases lay between the germline ends. CDR3 length: 16 amino acids. The CDR3 nucleotides read TGTGCCAGCAGCCTTCGCGGGGCGGTAAACACCGGGGAGCTGTTTTTT. Encoded protein: CASSLRGAVNTGELFF.

This rearrangement joins TRBV5-6 to TRBJ1-1, with 10 nucleotides matching TRBD1. The CDR3 sequence is 16 residues long. V gave up 4 bases and J gave up 7 bases; unmatched junction bases: 13. Germline values: CDR1 SGHDT, CDR2 YYEEEE. The CDR3 loop reads CASSLHFRDRGSEAFF. The DNA of the CDR3 is TGTGCCAGCAGCCTTCATTTCCGGGACAGGGGCAGTGAAGCTTTCTTT.